This T cell receptor beta chain was sequenced in a study of cytomegalovirus exposure and HLA in healthy donors (dated by TCRdb to 2016 to 2017). Regarding the complete study: An earlier analysis of some 600 of the donors reported under 300 Gb of sequence data and around 120 million unique TCR beta sequences obtained from roughly 180 million T cells. Approximately 330 gigabases of sequencing data and around 90 million unique TCR sequences made up an early release that covered approximately 650 HLA-typed donors. Of the 300 to 450 genotyped donors, about 80% fell in the genetic ancestry cluster associated with self-reported Caucasian donors. The study aimed to test whether cataloging public T cell receptors could reveal signatures of past pathogen exposure. The study profiled the T cell repertoires of under 700 subjects by immunosequencing and related them to cytomegalovirus serostatus. A separate validation cohort of 100 to 150 different subjects was used in addition to the approximately 700-subject first cohort. To predict cytomegalovirus infection status, the study combined high-throughput TCR immunosequencing, statistical association of individual TCRs with disease status, and machine learning. A later analysis re-analyzed previously published TCR beta repertoires from about 730 donors and added high-resolution HLA genotyping to study TCR occurrence patterns. The later analysis used no new phenotypic data to find candidate immune exposures, relying instead on TCR beta sequences and their occurrence across donors. In an earlier analysis of more than 550 of the donors, high-throughput TCR beta sequencing was used to judge whether each TCR beta V gene segment behaved as functional or pseudogenic. Donor age, sex, ethnicity and CMV serostatus were collected together with the repertoire data. A later genetic analysis used genome-wide SNP genotypes for about three fifths of the 666 donors, treating that subset as a discovery cohort. Every repertoire in the discovery cohort had been generated on one and the same sequencing platform. HLA typing included class I and class II loci at four-digit resolution. Typing coverage varied by locus: 629-630 donors for A, B, C, DRB1 and DQB1; roughly 560 for DQA1; approximately 570 for DPA1; around 450 for DPB1. Because of strong linkage in the cohort, roughly five DR-DQ haplotypes were treated as single units for association and clustering. Across 300 to 400 genotyped donors of the cohort, an average of roughly 250,000 unique TCR beta nucleotide sequences per donor were sequenced, and roughly 18% of those sequences were non-productive.

In total, about 650 healthy bone marrow donors made up the cohort. Cohort members were all nominally healthy when sampled, although unrecorded immune exposures were likely present. CMV serostatus was positive for about 270 and negative for about 50% of the roughly 670 cohort members, and was not recorded for this donor. Each donor provided a peripheral blood sample, and peripheral blood mononuclear cells were used for TCR beta sequencing. The Qiagen DNeasy Blood Extraction Kit was used to extract genomic DNA from the blood cell samples. Library preparation used the immunoSEQ multiplex PCR assay. For the multiplex PCR, a mixture combining 60 forward primers for TCR Vbeta segments and 13 reverse primers for TCR Jbeta segments was used. A multiplex PCR assay on genomic DNA amplified the CDR3 region of rearranged TCR beta genes. The Illumina HiSeq System was used to sequence the amplified TCR beta libraries as 87-base-pair reads. Concerning the study's data processing: A later analysis tallied approximately 87 million unique TCR beta chains across the 666 repertoires, and approximately 11 million of those chains were shared by two or more donors. To remove PCR and sequencing errors, raw reads were error-corrected and collapsed into unique sequences using a nearest-neighbor algorithm that merged closely related sequences. Alignment of CDR3 sequences to IMGT reference sequences was used to assign V, D and J gene segments. For a sequence to be retained, a match of at least six nucleotides was required to both a V gene segment and a J gene segment. A rearrangement was called productive if the CDR3 had no stop codons and remained in frame with V and J, and every other rearrangement was called non-productive. CDR3 was defined by IMGT convention, running from the second conserved V-encoded cysteine to the conserved J-encoded phenylalanine. In an earlier analysis of around 640 of the donors, sequences lacking an unambiguous match to a single V gene segment were excluded. In an earlier analysis of 587 of the donors, V segments were called functional above 56.7% productive rearrangements and were called segregating when the between-donor standard deviation exceeded 5%. A statistical classification framework was built for diagnosing cytomegalovirus status from the catalog of TCR beta chain sequences. A later analysis assigned V and J genes by comparing TCR nucleotide sequences with IMGT/GENE-DB human TR gene sequences. In a later analysis, CDR3 sequences and most-parsimonious VDJ recombination scenarios were assigned using the TCRdist pipeline. In a later analysis, each TCR beta chain was defined by its CDR3 amino acid sequence together with its V-gene family, and reads without a unique V-gene family were excluded. A later analysis removed roughly 590 highly shared, low-generation-probability nucleotide sequences to deal with suspected cross-contamination and a sequencing artifact. A later analysis calculated a clonal expansion index for each public chain from normalized within-repertoire ranks of inferred template counts. In a later analysis, generation probabilities were computed using a VDJ recombination model fitted to out-of-frame rearrangements, and the results were checked against IGoR. In a later analysis, TCR-TCR, TCR-HLA and TCR-CMV co-occurrence was scored with hypergeometric tests, and a repertoire-size bias correction was applied to TCR pairs. False discovery rates were estimated in a later analysis by permuting HLA or CMV assignments 20 times. In a later analysis, co-occurring TCRs were grouped using DBSCAN, and TCRdist sequence similarity was added for clustering within HLA-allele-positive subsets. Repertoires with fewer than 30,000 or more than 120,000 public chains were left out of co-occurrence clustering, as were about 5 repertoires with anomalous nucleotide sharing. TCRdb provides this immuneACCESS table in a form limited to in-frame rearrangements. Some clones are lacking; in checked studies, under half of them reflect an unresolved V gene, and why the rest are absent is not known. That table gives V, J and clone size, and the DNA gave D and trimming. Recorded for this sample are about 98,000 clones; around 60% of them occurred a single time. Approximately 4.8% of the sample is held by the ten biggest clonotypes.

Regarding this clone: Its antigen is unknown. There are no base qualities to consult, and no much larger clone falls within one base.

For CDR1 and CDR2, the germline V gene lists SNHLY and FYNNEI. Counted from cysteine to phenylalanine, this CDR3 has 13 amino acids. Here the CDR3 DNA is all that survives: 39 bases in frame from base 1. At the junction V is shortened by 3 bases and J by 6 bases, with 12 bases in between. What the study reported, not specific to this receptor: In a later analysis, most CMV-associated TCR beta chains were found to appear HLA-restricted, with HLA associations seemingly driven largely by CMV exposure. Most TCR sequences were seen in very few donors, while some public TCRs were found in many individuals. In vitro tests confirmed that three of the cytomegalovirus-associated TCR beta chains recognize cytomegalovirus antigens. Because HLA typing was missing for some donors at each locus, association tests included only the typed subset. Correlated functional status among segregating V segments might reflect linkage disequilibrium, but an unknown experimental factor could not be ruled out. According to a later analysis, TCR association rates differed among HLA loci, with DRB1 alleles showing the most associated TCRs and HLA-C alleles showing the fewest. A cluster of highly shared sequence variants was judged likely to be a technical artifact of the sequencing pipeline. In an earlier analysis of 587 of the donors, most TCR beta V segments appeared in productive rearrangements about 87% or about 30% of the time, broadly matching IMGT annotations. Immune exposure information for the cohort was limited to CMV serostatus. In the study, about 150 TCR beta chains were listed as associated with cytomegalovirus. Strong co-occurrence of HLA alleles, especially DR and DQ, made assigning TCR associations to individual alleles difficult. The cohort was sequenced for TCR beta chains only, and without alpha or paired-chain data the features that could be detected were limited. Because counts were too low, roughly 16 rarely observed V segments, including chromosome 9 orphons, were left out of the earlier analysis of some 600 of the donors. Cytomegalovirus status was reported to be diagnosed by the classifier with high specificity and sensitivity in both the original and validation cohorts. In a later analysis, HLA-associated TCR beta chains showed more clonal expansion and lower generation probabilities than non-associated chains that were equally common. Some IMGT-functional V segments, including TRBV6-2 and TRBV6-3, could not be told apart with the 87-base-pair reads, so those segments were excluded. Sequencing depth was assumed to be roughly uniform across donors in the presence/absence analyses, though that assumption may not hold. It was suggested by the authors that the approach could potentially be generalized to other disease states and immunological phenotypes. According to a later genetic analysis, donors in an Asian-associated ancestry cluster had fewer N-insertions in productive TCRs than the roughly 700-donor mean. A further reported finding was that TCR beta sequences accurately predicted the HLA-A and HLA-B alleles for most subjects in the first cohort. A later analysis associated around 16,000 TCR beta sequences with specific HLA alleles at a false discovery rate of 0.05. An association between a missense DCLRE1C variant and V-gene and J-gene trimming of TCR beta chains was found in a later genetic analysis and replicated in an independent cohort. A later analysis reported that several top co-occurrence clusters appeared linked to parvovirus B19, influenza, CMV and Epstein-Barr virus.

The chain employs TRBV2 and TRBJ2-7; D gene: possibly TRBD1, on 6 matching bases. The clonotype originates from a human donor in good health. The sample consisted of PBMCs. The DNA sequence is given as TGTGCCAGCAGTGACAGGGGTCCCTCCGAGCAGTACTTC. This codes for CASSDRGPSEQYF.